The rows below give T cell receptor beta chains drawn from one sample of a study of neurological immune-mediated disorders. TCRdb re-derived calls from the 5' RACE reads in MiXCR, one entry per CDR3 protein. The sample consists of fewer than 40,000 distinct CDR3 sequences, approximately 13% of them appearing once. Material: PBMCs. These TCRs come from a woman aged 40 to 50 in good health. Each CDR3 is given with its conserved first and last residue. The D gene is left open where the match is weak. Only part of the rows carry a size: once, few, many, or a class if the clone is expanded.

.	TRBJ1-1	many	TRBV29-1	TGCAGCGGATACCCCACAGGGTGCCAGGACACTGAAGCTTTCTTT	CSGYPTGCQDTEAFF
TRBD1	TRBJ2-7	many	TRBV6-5	TGTGCCAGCAGTTTTGGACAGGGTGTCTACGAGCAGTACTTC	CASSFGQGVYEQYF
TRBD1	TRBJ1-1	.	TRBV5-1	TGCGCCAGCAGCTCCTCAGGGGGCGGCACTGAAGCTTCGTTT	CASSSSGGGTEASF
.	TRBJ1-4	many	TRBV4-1	TGCGCCAGCAGCCCTTTAGGGGGGTCTAATGAAAAACTGTTTTTT	CASSPLGGSNEKLFF
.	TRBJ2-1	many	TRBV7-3	TGTGCCAGCAGCTTAACCCCAGGGGGGACCTACAATGAGCAGTTCTTC	CASSLTPGGTYNEQFF
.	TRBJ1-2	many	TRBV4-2	TGTGCCAGCAGCCAAGAAAGGAATGGCTACACCTTC	CASSQERNGYTF
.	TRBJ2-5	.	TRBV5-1	TGCGCCAGCAGCTTGGAAGGGGCTGGGGAGACCCAGTACTTC	CASSLEGAGETQYF
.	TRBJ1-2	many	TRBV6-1	TGTGCCAGCAGTGAATCAGGGTCCTCACGAGGCTACACCTTC	CASSESGSSRGYTF
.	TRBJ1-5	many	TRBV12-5	TGTGCTAGTGGTTTGGTAACGGGCGATCAGCCCCAGCATTTT	CASGLVTGDQPQHF
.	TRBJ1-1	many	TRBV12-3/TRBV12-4	TGTGCCAGCAAAAATTCAAGAAGGGGCACTGAAGCTTTCTTT	CASKNSRRGTEAFF
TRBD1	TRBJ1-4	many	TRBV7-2	TGTGCCAGCAGCTTAGGGGGACAGGGGGGTAATGAAAAACTGTTTTTT	CASSLGGQGGNEKLFF
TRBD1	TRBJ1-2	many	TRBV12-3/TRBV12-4	TGTGCCAGCAGGATGGGACAGAGTAACTATGGCTACACCTTC	CASRMGQSNYGYTF
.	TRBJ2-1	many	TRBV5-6	TGTGCCAGCAGCTTGTCCCTAGAAGGCAATGAGCAGTTCTTC	CASSLSLEGNEQFF
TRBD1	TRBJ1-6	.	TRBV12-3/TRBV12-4	TGTGCCAGCAACCCGGACAGGAGAATGTCACCCCTCCACTTT	CASNPDRRMSPLHF
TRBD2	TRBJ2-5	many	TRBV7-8	TGTGCCAGCAGCTTAGCGCCGTTTAGCGGGAGTATACAGACCCAGTACTTC	CASSLAPFSGSIQTQYF
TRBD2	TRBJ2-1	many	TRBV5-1	TGCGCCAGCAGCCCGCCTAGCGGGGGTGACAATGAGCAGTTCTTC	CASSPPSGGDNEQFF
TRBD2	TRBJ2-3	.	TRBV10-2	TGCGCCAGCAGTGAGGTTAGCGGGGTGCTCACAGATACGCAGTATTTT	CASSEVSGVLTDTQYF
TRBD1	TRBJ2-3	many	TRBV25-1	TGTGCCAGCAGTGGAACAGGGGGACCAGATACGCAGTATTTT	CASSGTGGPDTQYF
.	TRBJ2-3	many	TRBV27	TGTGCCAGCAGGACTGTCGACAGCCCGAAAGGCACAGATACGCAGTATTTT	CASRTVDSPKGTDTQYF
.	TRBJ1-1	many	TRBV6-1	TGTGCCAGCAGTGATTTCACAGGTGGCCAACGCATGAACACTGAAGCTTTCTTT	CASSDFTGGQRMNTEAFF
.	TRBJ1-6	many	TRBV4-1	TGCGCCAGCAGCCAAGAGGTCCTATCACCCCTCCACTTT	CASSQEVLSPLHF
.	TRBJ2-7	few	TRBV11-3	TGTGCCAGCAGCTCCTCGCCCTCACACGAGCAGTACTTC	CASSSSPSHEQYF
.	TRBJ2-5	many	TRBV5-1	TGCGCCAGCAGCTTGGATGGACAGAACCAAGAGACCCAGTACTTC	CASSLDGQNQETQYF
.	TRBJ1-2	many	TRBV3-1	TGTGCCAGCAGCCCGGGACGGACTTATGGCTACACCTTC	CASSPGRTYGYTF
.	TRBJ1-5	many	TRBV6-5	TGTGCCAGCAGATCAAAGAGTACAGGCCGGCAGCCCCAGCATTTT	CASRSKSTGRQPQHF
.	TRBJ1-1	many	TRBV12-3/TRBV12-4	TGTGCCAGCAGTTCACAGAAAAACACTGAAGCTTTCTTT	CASSSQKNTEAFF
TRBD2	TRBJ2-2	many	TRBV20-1	TGCAGTGCCACCTCCCGGGCTAGCGGGATGGTCGGGGAGCTGTTTTTT	CSATSRASGMVGELFF